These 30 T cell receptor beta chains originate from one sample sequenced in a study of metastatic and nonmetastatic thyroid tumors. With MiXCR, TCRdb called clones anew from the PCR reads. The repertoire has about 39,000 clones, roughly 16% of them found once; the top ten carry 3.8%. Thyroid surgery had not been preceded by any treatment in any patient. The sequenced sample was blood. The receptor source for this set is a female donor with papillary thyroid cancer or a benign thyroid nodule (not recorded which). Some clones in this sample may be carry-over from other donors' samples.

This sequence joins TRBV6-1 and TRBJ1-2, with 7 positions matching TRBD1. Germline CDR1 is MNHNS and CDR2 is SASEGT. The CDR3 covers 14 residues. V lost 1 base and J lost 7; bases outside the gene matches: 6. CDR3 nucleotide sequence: TGTGCCAGCAGTGAAGTAGACAGGGAAGGTGGCTACACCTTC. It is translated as CASSEVDREGGYTF.

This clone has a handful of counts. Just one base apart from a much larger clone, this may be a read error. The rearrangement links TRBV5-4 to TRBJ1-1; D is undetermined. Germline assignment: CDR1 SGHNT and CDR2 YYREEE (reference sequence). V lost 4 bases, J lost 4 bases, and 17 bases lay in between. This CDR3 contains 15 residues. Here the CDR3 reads CASSLSGSSGTEAFF. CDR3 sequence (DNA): TGTGCCAGCAGCCTGTCGGGAAGTTCAGGCACTGAAGCTTTCTTT.

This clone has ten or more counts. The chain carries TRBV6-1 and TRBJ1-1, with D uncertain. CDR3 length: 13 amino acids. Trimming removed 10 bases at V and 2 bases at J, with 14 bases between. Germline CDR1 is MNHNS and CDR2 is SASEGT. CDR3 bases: TGTGCCACCTATACACTTCCCAACACTGAAGCTTTCTTT. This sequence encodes CATYTLPNTEAFF.

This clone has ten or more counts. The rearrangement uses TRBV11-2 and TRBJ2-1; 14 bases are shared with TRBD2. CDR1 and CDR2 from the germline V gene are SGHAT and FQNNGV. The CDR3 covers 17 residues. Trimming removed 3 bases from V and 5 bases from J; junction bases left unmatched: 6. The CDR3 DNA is TGTGCCAGCAGCTTGACTAGCGGGGGGGCCGTTAACAATGAGCAGTTCTTC. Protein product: CASSLTSGGAVNNEQFF.

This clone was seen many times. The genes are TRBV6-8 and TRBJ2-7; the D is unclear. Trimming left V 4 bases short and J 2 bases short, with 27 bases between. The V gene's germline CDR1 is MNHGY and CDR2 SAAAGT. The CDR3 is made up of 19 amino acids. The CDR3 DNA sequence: TGTGCCAGCAGTTTCCACCCGCTGCAGGACGCACCCCCTACCTACGAGCAGTACTTC. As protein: CASSFHPLQDAPPTYEQYF.

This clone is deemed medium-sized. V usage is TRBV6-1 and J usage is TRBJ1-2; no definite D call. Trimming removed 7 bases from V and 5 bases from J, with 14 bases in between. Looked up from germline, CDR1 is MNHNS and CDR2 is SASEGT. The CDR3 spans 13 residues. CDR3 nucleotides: TGTGCCAGCAACGCACTCACCTTGTATGGCTACACCTTC. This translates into CASNALTLYGYTF.

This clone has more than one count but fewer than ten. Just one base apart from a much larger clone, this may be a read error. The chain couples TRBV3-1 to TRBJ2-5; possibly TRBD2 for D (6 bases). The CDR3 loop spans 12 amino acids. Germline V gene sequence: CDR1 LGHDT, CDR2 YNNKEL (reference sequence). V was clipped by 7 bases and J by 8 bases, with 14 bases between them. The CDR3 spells CASIPGGNTQYF. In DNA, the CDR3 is TGTGCCAGCATCCCAGGCGGGAACACCCAGTACTTC.

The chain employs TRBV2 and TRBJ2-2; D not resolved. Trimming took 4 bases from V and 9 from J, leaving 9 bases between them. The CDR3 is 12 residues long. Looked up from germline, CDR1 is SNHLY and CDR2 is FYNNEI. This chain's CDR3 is CASSAGTWELFF. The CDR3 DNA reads TGTGCCAGCAGTGCGGGTACCTGGGAGCTGTTTTTT.

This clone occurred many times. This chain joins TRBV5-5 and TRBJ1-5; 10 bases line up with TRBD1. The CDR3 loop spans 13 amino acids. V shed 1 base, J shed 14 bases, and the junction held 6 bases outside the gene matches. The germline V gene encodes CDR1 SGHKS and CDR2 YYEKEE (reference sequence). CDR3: CASSLRTGTGEHF. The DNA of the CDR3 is TGTGCCAGCAGCTTGCGGACCGGGACAGGGGAGCATTTT. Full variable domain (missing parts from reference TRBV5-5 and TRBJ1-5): DAGVTQSPTHLIKTRGQQVTLRCSPISGHKSVSWYQQVLGQGPQFIFQYYEKEERGRGNFPDRFSARQFPNYSSELNVNALLLGDSALYLCASSLRTGTGEHFGDGTRLSIL.

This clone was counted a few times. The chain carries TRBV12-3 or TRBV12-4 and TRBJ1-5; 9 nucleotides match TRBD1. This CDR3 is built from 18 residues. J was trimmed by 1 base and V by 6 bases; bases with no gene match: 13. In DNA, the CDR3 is TGTGCCAGCAGGAAAACCGGGACAGGGAGACTCAGCAATCAGCCCCAGCATTTT. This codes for CASRKTGTGRLSNQPQHF.

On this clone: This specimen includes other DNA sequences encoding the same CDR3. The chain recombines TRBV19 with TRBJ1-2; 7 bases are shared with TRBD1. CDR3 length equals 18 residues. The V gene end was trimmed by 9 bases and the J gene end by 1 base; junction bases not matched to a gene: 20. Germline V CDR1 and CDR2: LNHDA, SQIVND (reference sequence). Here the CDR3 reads CARPSNRDRGHRNYGYTF. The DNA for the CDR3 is TGTGCCAGACCCTCAAACCGGGACAGAGGGCACCGTAACTATGGCTACACCTTC.

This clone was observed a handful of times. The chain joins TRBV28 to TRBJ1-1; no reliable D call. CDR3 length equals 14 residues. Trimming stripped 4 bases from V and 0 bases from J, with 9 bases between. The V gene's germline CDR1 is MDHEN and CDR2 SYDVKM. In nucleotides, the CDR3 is TGTGCCAGCAGTTCCGTGACACTGAACACTGAAGCTTTCTTT. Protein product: CASSSVTLNTEAFF.

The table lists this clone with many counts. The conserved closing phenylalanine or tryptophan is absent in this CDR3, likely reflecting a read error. CDR3 sequence reads: CASSPHPGGNTEAFS. In DNA form, the CDR3 reads TGTGCCAGCAGCCCACACCCCGGGGGGAACACTGAAGCTTTCTCT. This chain links TRBV9 with TRBJ1-1, with a possible D match to TRBD1 (5 bases). Trimming cost V 4 bases and J 1 base, with 14 bases left between them. Per the germline V gene, CDR1 is SGDLS and CDR2 is YYNGEE. The CDR3 covers 15 residues.

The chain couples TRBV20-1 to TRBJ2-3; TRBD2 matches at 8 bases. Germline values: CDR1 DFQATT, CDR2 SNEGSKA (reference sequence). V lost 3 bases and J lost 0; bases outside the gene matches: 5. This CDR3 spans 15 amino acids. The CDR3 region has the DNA TGCAGTGCTAGTTTTGCTAGCGGGAGCACAGATACGCAGTATTTT. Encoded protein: CSASFASGSTDTQYF.

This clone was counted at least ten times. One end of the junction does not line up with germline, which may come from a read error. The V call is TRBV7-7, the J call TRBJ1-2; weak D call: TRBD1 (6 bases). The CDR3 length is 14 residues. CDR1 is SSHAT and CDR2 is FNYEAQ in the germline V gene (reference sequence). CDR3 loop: CASSPLGQRGGYTF. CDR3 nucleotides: TGTGCTAGCAGCCCTCTTGGACAGAGGGGCGGCTACACCTTC.

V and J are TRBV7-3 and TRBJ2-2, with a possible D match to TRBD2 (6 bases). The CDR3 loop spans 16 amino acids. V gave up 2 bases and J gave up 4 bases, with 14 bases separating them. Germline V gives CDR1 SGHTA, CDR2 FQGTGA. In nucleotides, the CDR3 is TGTGCCAGCAGCTTAGGAGGGAGCGGAATCACCGGGGAGCTGTTTTTT. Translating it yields CASSLGGSGITGELFF. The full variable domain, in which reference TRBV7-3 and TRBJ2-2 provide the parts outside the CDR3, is GAGVSQTPSNKVTEKGKYVELRCDPISGHTALYWYRQSLGQGPEFLIYFQGTGAADDSGLPNDRFFAVRPEGSVSTLKIQRTERGDSAVYLCASSLGGSGITGELFFGEGSRLTVL.

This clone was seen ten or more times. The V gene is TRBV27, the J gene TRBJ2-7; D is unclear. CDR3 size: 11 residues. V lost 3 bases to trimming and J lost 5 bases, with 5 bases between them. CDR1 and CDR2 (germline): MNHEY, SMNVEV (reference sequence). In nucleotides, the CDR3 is TGTGCCAGCAGTTTTGGGCACGAGCAGTACTTC. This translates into CASSFGHEQYF.

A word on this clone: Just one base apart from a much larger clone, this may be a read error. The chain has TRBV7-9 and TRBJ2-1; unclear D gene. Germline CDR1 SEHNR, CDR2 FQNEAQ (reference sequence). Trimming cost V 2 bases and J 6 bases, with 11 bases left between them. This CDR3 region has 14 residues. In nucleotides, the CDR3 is TGTGCCAGCAGCTTAACGGTAGAAGGCAATGAGCAGTTCTTC. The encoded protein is CASSLTVEGNEQFF.

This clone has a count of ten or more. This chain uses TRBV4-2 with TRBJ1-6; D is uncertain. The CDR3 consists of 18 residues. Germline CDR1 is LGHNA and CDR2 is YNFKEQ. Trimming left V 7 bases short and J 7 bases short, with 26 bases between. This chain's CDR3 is CASTLNGPSRANNSPLHF. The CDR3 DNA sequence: TGTGCCAGCACCCTCAATGGTCCCTCCCGGGCCAACAATTCACCCCTCCACTTT.

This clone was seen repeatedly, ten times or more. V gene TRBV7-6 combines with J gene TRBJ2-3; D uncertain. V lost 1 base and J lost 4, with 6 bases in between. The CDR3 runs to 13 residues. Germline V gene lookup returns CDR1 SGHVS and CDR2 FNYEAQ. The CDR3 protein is CASSLVVADTQYF. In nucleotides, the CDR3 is TGTGCCAGCAGCTTAGTCGTGGCAGATACGCAGTATTTT.

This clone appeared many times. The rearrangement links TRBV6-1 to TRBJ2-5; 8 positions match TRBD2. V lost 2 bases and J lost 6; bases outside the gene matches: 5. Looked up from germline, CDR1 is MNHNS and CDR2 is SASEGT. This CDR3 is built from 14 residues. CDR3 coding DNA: TGTGCCAGCAGTGAACGGGGACTAGTTAAGACCCAGTACTTC. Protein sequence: CASSERGLVKTQYF.

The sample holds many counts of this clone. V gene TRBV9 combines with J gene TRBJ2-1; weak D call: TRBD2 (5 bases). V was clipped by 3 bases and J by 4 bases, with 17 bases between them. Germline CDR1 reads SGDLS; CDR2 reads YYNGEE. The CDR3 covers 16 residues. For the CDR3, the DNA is TGTGCCAGCAGCGGGGCGGGCCCCTTCCGATACAATGAGCAGTTCTTC. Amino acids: CASSGAGPFRYNEQFF.

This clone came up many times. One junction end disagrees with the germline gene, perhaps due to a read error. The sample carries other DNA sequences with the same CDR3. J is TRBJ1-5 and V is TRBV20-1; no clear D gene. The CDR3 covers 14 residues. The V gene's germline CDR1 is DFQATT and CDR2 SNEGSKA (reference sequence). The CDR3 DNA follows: TGTAGTGCTAGAGTGAAGGGCTCGTGGCAGCCCCAGCATTTT. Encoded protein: CSARVKGSWQPQHF.

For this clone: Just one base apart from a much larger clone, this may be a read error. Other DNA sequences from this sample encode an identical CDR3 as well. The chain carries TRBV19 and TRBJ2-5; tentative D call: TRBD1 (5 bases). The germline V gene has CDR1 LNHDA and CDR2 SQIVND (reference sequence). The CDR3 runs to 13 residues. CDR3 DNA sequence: TGTGCCAGTAGAAAGGCAGGGTTAGAGACCCAGTACTTT. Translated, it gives CASRKAGLETQYF.

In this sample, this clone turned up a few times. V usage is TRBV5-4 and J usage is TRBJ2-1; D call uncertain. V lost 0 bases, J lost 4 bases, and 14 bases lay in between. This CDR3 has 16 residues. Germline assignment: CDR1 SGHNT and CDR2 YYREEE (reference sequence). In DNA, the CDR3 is TGTGCCAGCAGCTTGGCCCCGGGCGCTTCTTACAATGAGCAGTTCTTC. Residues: CASSLAPGASYNEQFF. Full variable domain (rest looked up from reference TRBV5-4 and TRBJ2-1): ETGVTQSPTHLIKTRGQQVTLRCSSQSGHNTVSWYQQALGQGPQFIFQYYREEENGRGNFPPRFSGLQFPNYSSELNVNALELDDSALYLCASSLAPGASYNEQFFGPGTRLTVL.

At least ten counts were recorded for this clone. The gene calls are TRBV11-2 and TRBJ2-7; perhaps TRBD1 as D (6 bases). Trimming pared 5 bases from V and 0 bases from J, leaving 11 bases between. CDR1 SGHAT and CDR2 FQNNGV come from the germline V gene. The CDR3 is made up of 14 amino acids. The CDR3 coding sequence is TGTGCCAGCAGCCCTCGGACAGCCTCCTACGAGCAGTACTTC. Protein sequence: CASSPRTASYEQYF.

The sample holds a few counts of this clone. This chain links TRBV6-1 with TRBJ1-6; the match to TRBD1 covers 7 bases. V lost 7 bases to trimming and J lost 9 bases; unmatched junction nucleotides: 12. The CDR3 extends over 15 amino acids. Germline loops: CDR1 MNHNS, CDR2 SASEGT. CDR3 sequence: CASIPGQITSSPLHF. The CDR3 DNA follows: TGTGCCAGCATTCCGGGACAGATCACCAGTTCACCCCTCCACTTT.

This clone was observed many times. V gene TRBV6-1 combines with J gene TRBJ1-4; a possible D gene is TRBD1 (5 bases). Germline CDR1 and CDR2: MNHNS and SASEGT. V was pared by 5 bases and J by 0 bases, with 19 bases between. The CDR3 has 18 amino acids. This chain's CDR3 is CASSPLRGNEATNEKLFF. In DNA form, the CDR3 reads TGTGCCAGCAGTCCCCTACGGGGGAACGAGGCAACTAATGAAAAACTGTTTTTT.

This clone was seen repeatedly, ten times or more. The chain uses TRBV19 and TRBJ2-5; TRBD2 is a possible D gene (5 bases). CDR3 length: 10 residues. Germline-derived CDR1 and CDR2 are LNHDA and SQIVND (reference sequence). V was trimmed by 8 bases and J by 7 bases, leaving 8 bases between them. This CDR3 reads CASLEGTQYF. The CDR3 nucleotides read TGTGCCAGTCTCGAGGGGACCCAGTACTTC. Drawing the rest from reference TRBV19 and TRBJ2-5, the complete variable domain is DGGITQSPKYLFRKEGQNVTLSCEQNLNHDAMYWYRQDPGQGLRLIYYSQIVNDFQKGDIAEGYSVSREKKESFPLTVTSAQKNPTAFYLCASLEGTQYFGPGTRLLVL.

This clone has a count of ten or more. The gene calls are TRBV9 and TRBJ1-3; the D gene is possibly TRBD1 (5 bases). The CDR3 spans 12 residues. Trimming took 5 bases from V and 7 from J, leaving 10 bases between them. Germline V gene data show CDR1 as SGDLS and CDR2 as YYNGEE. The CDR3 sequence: CASSLGDNTIYF. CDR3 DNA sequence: TGTGCCAGCAGTTTGGGGGACAACACCATATATTTT.